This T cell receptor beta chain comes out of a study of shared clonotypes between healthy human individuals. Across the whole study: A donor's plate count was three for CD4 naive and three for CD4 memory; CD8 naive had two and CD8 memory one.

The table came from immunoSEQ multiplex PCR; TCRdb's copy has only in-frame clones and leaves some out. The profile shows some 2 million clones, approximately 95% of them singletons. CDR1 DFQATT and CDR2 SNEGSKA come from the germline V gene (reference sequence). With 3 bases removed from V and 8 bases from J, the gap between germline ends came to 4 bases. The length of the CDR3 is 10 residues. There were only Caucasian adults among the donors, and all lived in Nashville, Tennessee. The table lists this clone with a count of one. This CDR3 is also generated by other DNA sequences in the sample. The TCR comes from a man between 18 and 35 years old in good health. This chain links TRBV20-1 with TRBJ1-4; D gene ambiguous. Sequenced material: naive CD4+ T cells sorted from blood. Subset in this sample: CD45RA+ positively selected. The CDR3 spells CSASSEKLFF. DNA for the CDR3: TGCAGTGCTAGCTCGGAAAAACTGTTTTTT.